A selection of T cell receptor beta chains follows, all from one sample in a study of T cells in Graves' hyperthyroidism and ophthalmopathy. TCRdb independently ran MiXCR on the multiplex PCR reads; one entry per CDR3 protein. The data hold 160,000 or so distinct CDR3 sequences, with roughly 9.4% observed a single time. The sample taken for sequencing was blood. These receptors came from a woman aged 18-30 years with Graves' hyperthyroidism that later progressed to Graves' ophthalmopathy. Each CDR3 is given with its conserved first and last residue. The order of the fields is CDR3 length, clone size, D gene, V gene, J gene, CDR3 DNA, CDR3 protein. The D gene is left open where the match is weak. Clone size, where shown, is once, few, many, or a class for clones that have expanded.

CDR3 length: 14; clone size: many; D gene: NA; V gene: TRBV5-6; J gene: TRBJ2-3; CDR3 DNA: TGTGCCAGCAGCTTGGGGGGCCACACAGATACGCAGTATTTT; CDR3 protein: CASSLGGHTDTQYF
CDR3 length: 14; clone size: many; D gene: TRBD1; V gene: TRBV19; J gene: TRBJ1-1; CDR3 DNA: TGTGCCAGTAGTCCGGGACAGCACAACACTGAAGCTTTCTTT; CDR3 protein: CASSPGQHNTEAFF
CDR3 length: 13; clone size: many; D gene: TRBD1; V gene: TRBV20-1; J gene: TRBJ1-1; CDR3 DNA: TGCAGTGCTGGACAGGGGTGGAACACTGAAGCTTTCTTT; CDR3 protein: CSAGQGWNTEAFF
CDR3 length: 16; clone size: many; D gene: TRBD1; V gene: TRBV11-1; J gene: TRBJ2-7; CDR3 DNA: TGTGCCAGCAGCCCCTGGATGGGACAGGGCTCCTACGAGCAGTACTTC; CDR3 protein: CASSPWMGQGSYEQYF
CDR3 length: 16; clone size: few; D gene: NA; V gene: TRBV9; J gene: TRBJ2-2; CDR3 DNA: TGTGCCAGCAGCGTAGAAGTGATATTCAACACCGGGGAGCTGTTTTTT; CDR3 protein: CASSVEVIFNTGELFF
CDR3 length: 12; clone size: NA; D gene: NA; V gene: TRBV4-1; J gene: TRBJ1-5; CDR3 DNA: TGCGCCAGCAGCCAAGTCGGGGAGCCCCAGCATTTT; CDR3 protein: CASSQVGEPQHF
CDR3 length: 17; clone size: many; D gene: NA; V gene: TRBV6-1; J gene: TRBJ1-4; CDR3 DNA: TGTGCCAGCAGTAAAACCCGGGACATCTCAACTAATGAAAAACTGTTTTTT; CDR3 protein: CASSKTRDISTNEKLFF
CDR3 length: 17; clone size: few; D gene: NA; V gene: TRBV2; J gene: TRBJ2-5; CDR3 DNA: TGTGCCAGCAGTGAAGCGGTGAGGGGCCCTCGAAGGGAGACCCAGTACTTC; CDR3 protein: CASSEAVRGPRRETQYF
CDR3 length: 16; clone size: many; D gene: NA; V gene: TRBV28; J gene: TRBJ1-4; CDR3 DNA: TGTGCCAGCAAACGAAGGGCCCTCGGGGGCCCGGAAAAACTGTTTTTT; CDR3 protein: CASKRRALGGPEKLFF
CDR3 length: 17; clone size: many; D gene: TRBD1; V gene: TRBV11-3; J gene: TRBJ2-1; CDR3 DNA: TGTGCCAGCAGCCGAAGGACAGGGCCCAGCTCCTACAATGAGCAGTTCTTC; CDR3 protein: CASSRRTGPSSYNEQFF
CDR3 length: 13; clone size: many; D gene: NA; V gene: TRBV7-9; J gene: TRBJ2-7; CDR3 DNA: TGTGCCAGCAGCTTAGCGGTAAGGTTCGAGCAGTACTTC; CDR3 protein: CASSLAVRFEQYF
CDR3 length: 18; clone size: many; D gene: TRBD2; V gene: TRBV11-2; J gene: TRBJ2-7; CDR3 DNA: TGTGCCAGCAGCACGAAGGCCCTAGCGGGACCTACAGTGCGGGAGCAGTACTTC; CDR3 protein: CASSTKALAGPTVREQYF
CDR3 length: 18; clone size: many; D gene: TRBD2; V gene: TRBV6-1; J gene: TRBJ2-3; CDR3 DNA: TGTGCCAGCAGTCCCTCGACTAGCGGGGCGCCTAGCACAGATACGCAGTATTTT; CDR3 protein: CASSPSTSGAPSTDTQYF
CDR3 length: 13; clone size: NA; D gene: NA; V gene: TRBV6-1; J gene: TRBJ2-7; CDR3 DNA: TGTGCCAGCAGTCTACTAGGGTCCTACGAGCAGTACTTC; CDR3 protein: CASSLLGSYEQYF
CDR3 length: 18; clone size: NA; D gene: NA; V gene: TRBV11-2; J gene: TRBJ1-4; CDR3 DNA: TGTGCCAGCAGCTTAGGATTGATTGTAGGGCAGTTTAATGAAAAACTGTTTTTT; CDR3 protein: CASSLGLIVGQFNEKLFF
CDR3 length: 15; clone size: many; D gene: TRBD1; V gene: TRBV6-1; J gene: TRBJ1-5; CDR3 DNA: TGTGCCAGCATGATTGACAGGGGAAGTAATCAGCCCCAGCATTTT; CDR3 protein: CASMIDRGSNQPQHF
CDR3 length: 18; clone size: NA; D gene: TRBD1; V gene: TRBV7-6; J gene: TRBJ1-5; CDR3 DNA: TGTGCCAGCAGCTTACTGGACAGGACGTTAGATAGCAATCAGCCCCAGCATTTT; CDR3 protein: CASSLLDRTLDSNQPQHF
CDR3 length: 15; clone size: NA; D gene: NA; V gene: TRBV7-2; J gene: TRBJ2-2; CDR3 DNA: TGTGCCAGCAGCTTAGCGCAACGGATCACCGGGGAGCTGTTTTTT; CDR3 protein: CASSLAQRITGELFF
CDR3 length: 13; clone size: many; D gene: NA; V gene: TRBV6-6; J gene: TRBJ1-1; CDR3 DNA: TGTGCCAGCAGTTACAGGGCGGGGGCTGAAGCTTTCTTT; CDR3 protein: CASSYRAGAEAFF